Described below is a single TCR beta chain sequence and its context. What it binds is not known. This sample is part of a study of cytomegalovirus exposure and HLA in healthy donors. General study results and limits: TCR beta chain V- and J-gene trimming was linked, in a later analysis, to a missense variant in DCLRE1C. Roughly uniform sequencing depth across donors was assumed, possibly incorrectly.

The CDR3 loop spans 13 amino acids. PCR used 60 Vbeta primers and 13 Jbeta primers. The data were produced by immunoSEQ multiplex PCR, yet TCRdb's version contains in-frame clones alone and is incomplete. Its clone listing holds approximately 180,000 clones. This clonotype was sampled from a man between 25 and 39 years old in good health and CMV-seronegative. The chain joins TRBV21-1 to TRBJ1-1; no check of the table's D call, TRBD1, against the DNA was made. TRBV21-1 is a pseudogene segment. Material: PBMCs. The CDR3 region is CASSAQGGTEAFF. CDR3 DNA sequence: TGTGCCAGCAGCGCACAGGGGGGCACTGAAGCTTTCTTT.